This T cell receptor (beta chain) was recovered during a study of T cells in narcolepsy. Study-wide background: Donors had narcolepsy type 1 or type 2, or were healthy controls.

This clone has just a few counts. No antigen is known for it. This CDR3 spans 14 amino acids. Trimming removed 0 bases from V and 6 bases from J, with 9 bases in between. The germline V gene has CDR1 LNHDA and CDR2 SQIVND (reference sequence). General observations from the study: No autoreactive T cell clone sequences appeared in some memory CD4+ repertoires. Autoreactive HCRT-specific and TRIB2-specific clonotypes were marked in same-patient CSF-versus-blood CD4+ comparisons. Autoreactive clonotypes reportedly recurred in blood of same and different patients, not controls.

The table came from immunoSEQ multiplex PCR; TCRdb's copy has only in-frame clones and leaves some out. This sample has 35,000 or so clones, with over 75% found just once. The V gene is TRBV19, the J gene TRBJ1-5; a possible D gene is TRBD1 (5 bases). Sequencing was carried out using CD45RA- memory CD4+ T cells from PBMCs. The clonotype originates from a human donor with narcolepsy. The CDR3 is CASSIDTGGQPQHF. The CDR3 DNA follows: TGTGCCAGTAGTATAGACACGGGGGGTCAGCCCCAGCATTTT.